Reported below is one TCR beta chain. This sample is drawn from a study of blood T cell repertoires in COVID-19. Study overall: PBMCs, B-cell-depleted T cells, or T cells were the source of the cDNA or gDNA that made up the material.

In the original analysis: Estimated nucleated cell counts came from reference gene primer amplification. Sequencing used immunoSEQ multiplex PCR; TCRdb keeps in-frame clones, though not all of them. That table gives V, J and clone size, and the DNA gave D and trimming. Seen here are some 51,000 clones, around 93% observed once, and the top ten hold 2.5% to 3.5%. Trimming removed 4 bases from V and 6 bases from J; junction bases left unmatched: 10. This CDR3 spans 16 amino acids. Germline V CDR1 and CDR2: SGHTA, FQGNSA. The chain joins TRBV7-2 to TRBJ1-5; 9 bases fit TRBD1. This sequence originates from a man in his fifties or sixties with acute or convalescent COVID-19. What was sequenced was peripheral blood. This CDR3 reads CASSYWGRGQGQPQHF. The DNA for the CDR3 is TGTGCCAGCAGCTACTGGGGCAGGGGACAGGGTCAGCCCCAGCATTTT.